This T cell receptor (beta chain) was captured by sequencing in a study of T cell clonotyping in hematopoietic cell transplantation (dated by TCRdb to the early 2020s). As for the study more broadly: Recipient samples taken before transplant were collected after cytoreduction. A total of 130 to 150 blood samples were gathered in the study from a few dozen consecutive transplant recipients along with their related donors. Recruitment of patients ran from 2015 to January 2017, and follow-up continued until late 2020 or until death. General conclusions and limits of the study: Recipient repertoires showed only a small fraction of overlap with donor repertoires, and over 95% appeared de novo at the given depth. The sample size was limited, and because cells were not sorted, the contributions of CD4 and CD8 repertoires could not be separated. Broader posttransplant TCR repertoire diversity was predicted by donor and pretransplant recipient Inverse Simpson Index values. A decrease in recipient TCR diversity was observed after transplant, and a progressive increase in pathologically expanded clonotypes was seen from day 30 to day 180.

What this sample's time point label stands for: recipient sample about 28 days before transplant, after cytoreduction. Blood from recipients was drawn roughly 28 days before transplant, then again at days 30, 100 and 180 after transplant. Nuclei Lysis Solution was used to extract genomic DNA from fresh or cryopreserved unfractionated peripheral blood mononuclear cells. The immunoSEQ assay, a bias-controlled multiplex PCR using V- and J-specific primers, was used to amplify TCR beta CDR3 regions from genomic DNA. In a second PCR step, a proprietary barcode and Illumina adapter sequences were attached to the CDR3 amplicons. An Illumina MiSeq instrument was used to sequence the CDR3 libraries. The original pipeline was this. immunoSEQ Analyzer 3.0 was used for export and quality control, with R Bioconductor and Immunarch used for downstream analyses. Only productive rearrangements in the normalized downsampled data set were used to calculate repertoire metrics. Pathologically expanded clonotypes were defined as those larger than 5 templates in the normalized cohort. The Inverse Simpson Index served as the measure of repertoire diversity. The non-normalized data set was used for CMV-specificity analyses so that all clonotypes could be captured. TCRdb's version of the immuneACCESS table is confined to in-frame rearrangements and falls short of the full clone set. An unresolved V gene accounts for under half of the shortfall where checked; the remainder is of unknown origin. That table is the source of V, J and clone size, and D and trimming were worked out from the DNA. The sample yields about 43,000 clones; about 85% were counted once. In total, the top ten clones hold approximately 3% of the sample.

With respect to this clone: Its antigen remains undetermined. No much larger clonotype is one base removed from it; base qualities were not supplied.

CDR1 and CDR2 (SEHNR, FQNEAQ) derive from the germline V gene (reference sequence). V loses 5 bases, J loses 6 bases, and the germline ends lie 18 bases apart. Counted from cysteine to phenylalanine, this CDR3 has 15 amino acids. Solely the CDR3 DNA is kept, with 45 bases framed from the first base. The material sequenced was peripheral blood mononuclear cells, taken before stem cell transplant. The TCR was taken from a man aged 55 to 70 with acute myeloid leukemia. Some clones in this sample may be carry-over from other donors' samples. The chain couples TRBV7-9 to TRBJ2-3; D gene: possibly TRBD2, on 6 matching bases. The nucleotide sequence reads TGTGCCAGCAGCATCCTCTATGGGGGGTCGGATACGCAGTATTTT. It specifies CASSILYGGSDTQYF.